The present entry profiles one T cell receptor (beta chain) with its context. The V end was cut by 2 bases, the J end by 3 bases, with 13 bases between. The germline gives CDR1 KGHSH, CDR2 LQKENI. The CDR3 extends over 15 amino acids. This specimen belongs to a study of blood T cell repertoires in COVID-19. Study summary: Acute-phase and convalescent COVID-19 samples originated in the United States, Italy and Spain. The analysed material was cDNA or gDNA that came from T cells, B-cell-depleted T cells, or PBMCs.

As originally analysed: Estimated nucleated cell counts came from reference gene primer amplification. Sequencing used immunoSEQ multiplex PCR; TCRdb keeps in-frame clones, though not all of them. V and J calls and clone size follow that table, whereas D and trimming were derived from the DNA. The data show 110,000 to 150,000 clones, with about 81% seen just once and about 4% held by the top ten. The sequenced material came from peripheral blood. This clonotype was sampled from a woman older than 75 with acute or convalescent COVID-19. The chain recombines TRBV18 with TRBJ1-1; D is ambiguous. The CDR3 DNA is TGTGCCAGCTCACCAACTCGAGCGAGGGACACTGAAGCTTTCTTT. Translating gives CASSPTRARDTEAFF.